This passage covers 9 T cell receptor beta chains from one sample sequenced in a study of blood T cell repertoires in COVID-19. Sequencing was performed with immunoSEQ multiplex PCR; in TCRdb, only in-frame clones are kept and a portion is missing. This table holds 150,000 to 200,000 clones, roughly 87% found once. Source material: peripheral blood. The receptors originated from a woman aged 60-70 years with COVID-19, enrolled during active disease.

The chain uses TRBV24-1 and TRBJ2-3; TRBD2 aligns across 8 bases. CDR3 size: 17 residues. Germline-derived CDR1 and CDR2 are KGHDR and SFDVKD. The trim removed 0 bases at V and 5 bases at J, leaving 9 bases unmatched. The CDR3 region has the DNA TGTGCCACCAGTGATTTGCCCCGGGCGGGGGGTGAAGATACGCAGTATTTT. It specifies CATSDLPRAGGEDTQYF.

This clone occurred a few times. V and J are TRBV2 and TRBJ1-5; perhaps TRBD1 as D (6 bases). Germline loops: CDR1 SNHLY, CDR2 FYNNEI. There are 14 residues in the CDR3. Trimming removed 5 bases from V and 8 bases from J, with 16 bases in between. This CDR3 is CASSRRGAGEPQHF. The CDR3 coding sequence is TGTGCCAGCAGTCGAAGGGGGGCGGGGGAGCCCCAGCATTTT.

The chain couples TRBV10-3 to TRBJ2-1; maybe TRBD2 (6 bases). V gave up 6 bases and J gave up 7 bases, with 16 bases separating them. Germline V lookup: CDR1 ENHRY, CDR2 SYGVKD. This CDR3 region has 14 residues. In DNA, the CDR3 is TGTGCCATCAGACAACTAGCCGGTTCTAATGAGCAGTTCTTC. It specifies CAIRQLAGSNEQFF.

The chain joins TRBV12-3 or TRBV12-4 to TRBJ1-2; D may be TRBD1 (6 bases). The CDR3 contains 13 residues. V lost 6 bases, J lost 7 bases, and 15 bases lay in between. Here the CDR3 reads CASSSTVGGGYTF. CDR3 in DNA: TGTGCCAGCAGCTCTACAGTAGGGGGTGGCTACACCTTC.

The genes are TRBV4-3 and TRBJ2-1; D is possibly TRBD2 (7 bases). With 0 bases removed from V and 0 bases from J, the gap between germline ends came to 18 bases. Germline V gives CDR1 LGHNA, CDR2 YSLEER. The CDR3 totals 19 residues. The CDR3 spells CASSQDRGAGWSSYNEQFF. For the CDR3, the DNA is TGCGCCAGCAGCCAAGACCGGGGGGCGGGATGGTCCTCCTACAATGAGCAGTTCTTC.

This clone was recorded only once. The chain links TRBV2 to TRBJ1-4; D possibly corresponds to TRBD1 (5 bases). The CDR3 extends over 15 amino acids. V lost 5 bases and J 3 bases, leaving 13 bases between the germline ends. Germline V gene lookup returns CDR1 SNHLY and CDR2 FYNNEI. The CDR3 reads CASSPRVGANEKLFF. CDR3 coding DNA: TGTGCCAGCAGTCCCAGGGTAGGGGCTAATGAAAAACTGTTTTTT.

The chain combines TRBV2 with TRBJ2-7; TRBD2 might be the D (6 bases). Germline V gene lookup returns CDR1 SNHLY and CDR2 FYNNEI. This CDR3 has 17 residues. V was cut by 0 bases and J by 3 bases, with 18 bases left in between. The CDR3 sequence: CASSEALTSGWFYEQYF. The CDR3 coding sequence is TGTGCCAGCAGTGAAGCGCTGACGAGCGGGTGGTTCTACGAGCAGTACTTC. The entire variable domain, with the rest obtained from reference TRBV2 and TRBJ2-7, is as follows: EPEVTQTPSHQVTQMGQEVILRCVPISNHLYFYWYRQILGQKVEFLVSFYNNEISEKSEIFDDQFSVERPDGSNFTLKIRSTKLEDSAMYFCASSEALTSGWFYEQYFGPGTRLTVT.

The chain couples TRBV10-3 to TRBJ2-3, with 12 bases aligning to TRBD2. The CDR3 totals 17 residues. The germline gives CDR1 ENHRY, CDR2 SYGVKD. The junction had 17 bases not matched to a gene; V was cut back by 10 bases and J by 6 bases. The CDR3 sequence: CATRPARLAGAGDTQYF. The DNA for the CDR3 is TGTGCCACCCGCCCTGCTAGACTAGCGGGAGCTGGGGATACGCAGTATTTT.

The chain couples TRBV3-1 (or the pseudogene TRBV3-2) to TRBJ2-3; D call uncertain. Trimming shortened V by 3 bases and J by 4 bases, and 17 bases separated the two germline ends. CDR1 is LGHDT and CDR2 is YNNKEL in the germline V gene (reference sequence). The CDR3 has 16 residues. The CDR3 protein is CASSHEFLPIADTQYF. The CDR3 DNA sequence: TGTGCCAGCAGCCATGAGTTCCTGCCGATCGCAGATACGCAGTATTTT.